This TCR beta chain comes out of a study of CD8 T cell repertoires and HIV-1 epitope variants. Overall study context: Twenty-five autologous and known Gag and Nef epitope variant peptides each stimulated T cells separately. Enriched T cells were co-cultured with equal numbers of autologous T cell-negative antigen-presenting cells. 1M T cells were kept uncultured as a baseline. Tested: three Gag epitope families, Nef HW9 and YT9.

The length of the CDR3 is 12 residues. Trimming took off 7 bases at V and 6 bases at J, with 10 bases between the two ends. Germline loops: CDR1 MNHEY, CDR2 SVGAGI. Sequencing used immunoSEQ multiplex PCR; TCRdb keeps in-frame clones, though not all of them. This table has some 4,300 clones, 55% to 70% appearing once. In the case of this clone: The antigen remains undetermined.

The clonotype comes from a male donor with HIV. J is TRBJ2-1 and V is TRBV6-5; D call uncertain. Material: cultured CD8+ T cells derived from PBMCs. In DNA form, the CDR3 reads TGTGCCAGCATTACAGAAAGCAATGAGCAGTTCTTC. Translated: CASITESNEQFF.